The next 20 T cell receptor beta chains were all read from a single sample in a study of post-analysis software for immune sequencing data. Overall study findings and caveats: TRBV5-6, TRBV5-1 and TRBV20-1 were among 4 or 5 TRBV segments more frequent in patients than controls.

The TCR beta cDNA libraries carried unique molecular identifiers. A single record per CDR3 protein comes from TCRdb applying MiXCR to the PCR reads. Here the sample spans hundreds of thousands of distinct CDR3 sequences, about 27% being singletons. The antigens these receptors bind are not known. The sample taken for sequencing was blood. The receptors stem from a girl between 5 and 17 years old with multiple sclerosis.

This rearrangement joins TRBV5-1 to TRBJ1-1; D unclear. The germline V gene has CDR1 SGHRS and CDR2 YFSETQ. Trimming took off 3 bases at V and 3 bases at J, with 12 bases between the two ends. This CDR3 spans 14 amino acids. CDR3 nucleotide sequence: TGCGCCAGCAGCTCTGAGGTCGGGTACACTGAAGCTTTCTTT. Amino acid sequence: CASSSEVGYTEAFF.

The chain couples TRBV7-2 to TRBJ2-5, with D maybe TRBD2 (6 bases). Between the trimmed V and J ends, which lost 3 bases and 4 bases, there was a span of 9 bases. The CDR3 consists of 13 residues. Germline V CDR1 and CDR2: SGHTA, FQGNSA. The CDR3: CASSFMGGETQYF. DNA of the CDR3: TGTGCCAGCAGCTTTATGGGGGGAGAGACCCAGTACTTC.

This chain joins TRBV25-1 and TRBJ1-4, with D hard to call. Trimming left V 6 bases short and J 6 bases short, with 14 bases between. CDR3 length: 14 residues. Germline V gene data show CDR1 as MGHDK and CDR2 as SYGVNS. CDR3 sequence reads: CASRSQRRDEKLFF. DNA of the CDR3: TGTGCCAGCAGATCACAAAGGAGGGATGAAAAACTGTTTTTT.

CDR3 sequence reads: CASSLRSNRALRGEKLFF. The CDR3 region has the DNA TGTGCCAGCAGTTTACGGTCGAACAGGGCACTAAGAGGGGAAAAACTGTTTTTT. The V call is TRBV27, the J call TRBJ1-4; TRBD1 might be the D (6 bases). V was shortened by 2 bases and J by 8 bases, with 24 bases between the two germline ends. The germline V gene has CDR1 MNHEY and CDR2 SMNVEV (reference sequence). The CDR3 loop spans 18 amino acids.

This clonotype was seen a handful of times. V is TRBV29-1 and J is TRBJ2-1; weak D call: TRBD1 (5 bases). V shed 0 bases and J shed 8 bases, with 14 bases lying between them. CDR1 SQVTM and CDR2 ANQGSEA come from the germline V gene. The CDR3 runs 14 residues. The chain's CDR3 is CSVEDTGLRDEQFF. For the CDR3, the DNA is TGCAGCGTTGAAGATACAGGTTTACGCGATGAGCAGTTCTTC.

The chain has TRBV20-1 and TRBJ2-7; 10 positions match TRBD2. After removal of 5 bases from V and 2 bases from J, the junction contained 12 bases not matched to a gene. CDR1 DFQATT and CDR2 SNEGSKA come from the germline V gene (reference sequence). This CDR3 has 16 residues. Here the CDR3 reads CSARQRLAGVAYEQYF. The DNA for the CDR3 is TGCAGTGCTCGTCAACGGCTAGCGGGAGTGGCCTACGAGCAGTACTTC.

The chain combines TRBV6-2 or TRBV6-3 with TRBJ2-7; 13 bases map to TRBD2. This CDR3 is 14 amino acids long. Germline assignment: CDR1 MNHEY and CDR2 SVGEGT. Trimming at V came to 6 bases and at J to 3 bases, leaving 2 bases not matched to a gene. The CDR3 nucleotides read TGTGCCAGCAGCCGACTAGCGGGAGGCTACGAGCAGTACTTC. This encodes CASSRLAGGYEQYF.

Notes on this clonotype: One end of the junction is discordant with germline, which a read error may explain. This chain links TRBV2 with TRBJ2-1, with 14 positions matching TRBD2. In germline, CDR1 is SNHLY, CDR2 FYNNEI. The CDR3 runs 19 residues. The DNA for the CDR3 is TGTGCCAGCAGTGACCGGACTAGCGGGGGGTCGAGCTCCTACAGTGAGCAGTTCTTC. It is translated as CASSDRTSGGSSSYSEQFF. Full variable domain (rest looked up from reference TRBV2 and TRBJ2-1): EPEVTQTPSHQVTQMGQEVILRCVPISNHLYFYWYRQILGQKVEFLVSFYNNEISEKSEIFDDQFSVERPDGSNFTLKIRSTKLEDSAMYFCASSDRTSGGSSSYSEQFFGPGTRLTVL.

This clonotype was observed a few times. Being one base from a much bigger clone, this may be a read error. The CDR3 sequence is CASSFSGYGYTF. CDR3 coding DNA: TGTGCCAGCAGTTTCTCGGGCTATGGCTACACCTTC. The chain is built from TRBV27 and TRBJ1-2, with D unclear. V lost 3 bases and J lost 4, with 6 bases in between. Per the germline V gene, CDR1 is MNHEY and CDR2 is SMNVEV (reference sequence). This CDR3 region has 12 residues.

The chain is built from TRBV4-3 and TRBJ2-5; no clear D. Deletions cut 0 bases from V and 11 bases from J, with 13 bases between. This CDR3 has 13 residues. Germline CDR1 and CDR2: LGHNA and YSLEER. The CDR3 region is CASSQDIGTGQYF. The CDR3 DNA reads TGCGCCAGCAGCCAAGATATCGGAACTGGGCAGTACTTC.

This chain links TRBV5-1 with TRBJ2-3, with D tentatively TRBD1 or TRBD2 (5 bases each). The CDR3 covers 14 residues. Germline V gene data show CDR1 as SGHRS and CDR2 as YFSETQ. V was trimmed by 5 bases and J by 6 bases, leaving 16 bases between them. CDR3 region: CASRRGALLDTQYF. CDR3 DNA sequence: TGCGCCAGCAGGCGAGGGGCCCTGCTGGATACGCAGTATTTT. Variable domain in full (rest from reference TRBV5-1 and TRBJ2-3): KAGVTQTPRYLIKTRGQQVTLSCSPISGHRSVSWYQQTPGQGLQFLFEYFSETQRNKGNFPGRFSGRQFSNSRSEMNVSTLELGDSALYLCASRRGALLDTQYFGPGTRLTVL.

In DNA form, the CDR3 reads TGTGCCAGCAGTTTTCAACAGGGTGCTGGCTACACCTTC. Translated: CASSFQQGAGYTF. The J gene is TRBJ1-2, the V gene TRBV2, with D possibly TRBD1 on 6 matching bases. Trimming left V 5 bases short and J 7 bases short, with 14 bases between. The germline CDR1 and CDR2 sequences are SNHLY and FYNNEI. The CDR3 spans 13 residues.

In nucleotides, the CDR3 is TGTGCCAGCTCCCTCCTGGGCGGAATAAACACCGGGGAGCTGTTTTTT. The encoded protein is CASSLLGGINTGELFF. V usage is TRBV12-3 or TRBV12-4 and J usage is TRBJ2-2; no definite D call. Trimming removed 8 bases from V and 2 bases from J, with 18 bases in between. The CDR3 runs to 16 residues.

This chain links TRBV29-1 with TRBJ2-7, with TRBD2 as a possible D gene (7 bases). CDR1 and CDR2 from the germline V gene are SQVTM and ANQGSEA. Trimming stripped 5 bases from V and 0 bases from J, with 8 bases between. This CDR3 has 12 residues. CDR3: CSVRGASYEQYF. The CDR3 DNA reads as TGCAGCGTTCGGGGGGCCTCCTACGAGCAGTACTTC.

Comment on this clonotype: This may be a read error, as it is one base from a much larger clone. This chain links TRBV10-3 with TRBJ1-2, with a weak D call TRBD1 (5 bases). The CDR3 spans 14 residues. CDR1 and CDR2 (germline): ENHRY, SYGVKD. V was shortened by 10 bases and J by 3 bases, with 18 bases between the two germline ends. This chain's CDR3 is CATNLGAPYYGYTF. CDR3 bases: TGTGCCACTAACTTAGGGGCCCCATACTATGGCTACACCTTC.

J is TRBJ1-1 and V is TRBV27; possibly TRBD1 for D (5 bases). Germline values: CDR1 MNHEY, CDR2 SMNVEV (reference sequence). Between the trimmed V and J ends, which lost 7 bases and 0 bases, there was a span of 9 bases. This CDR3 comprises 13 residues. The CDR3, as DNA: TGTGCCAGCACCCGGGACCTGAACACTGAAGCTTTCTTT. Translation: CASTRDLNTEAFF.

This clonotype was seen only a few times. CDR3 amino acids: CASSPGQVSGGYTF. CDR3 coding DNA: TGTGCCAGCAGTCCCGGACAGGTCTCGGGGGGCTACACCTTC. V gene TRBV6-6 combines with J gene TRBJ1-2; the match to TRBD1 covers 7 bases. CDR3 length: 14 residues. The V and J ends lost 5 bases and 8 bases, in that order; junction bases with no gene match: 11. Germline-derived CDR1 and CDR2 are MNHNY and SVGAGI (reference sequence).

The V gene is TRBV10-3, the J gene TRBJ2-2; D is unresolved. In germline, CDR1 is ENHRY, CDR2 SYGVKD. V lost 10 bases and J lost 7, with 10 bases in between. The CDR3 is 11 residues long. CDR3 sequence: CATSQSGELFF. The CDR3, as DNA: TGTGCCACCTCACAGAGCGGGGAGCTGTTTTTT.

There are a few counts of this clonotype. J is TRBJ1-1 and V is TRBV29-1; D is perhaps TRBD1 (6 bases). The CDR3 has 13 residues. V dropped 3 bases and J dropped 3 bases, with 11 bases sitting between them. The V gene's germline CDR1 is SQVTM and CDR2 ANQGSEA. The CDR3 nucleotides are TGCAGCGTTGACTGGGGGCGAGACACTGAAGCTTTCTTT. Translating gives CSVDWGRDTEAFF.

This clonotype was found a few times. The chain is built from TRBV20-1 and TRBJ1-5, with D perhaps matching TRBD1 (6 bases). The CDR3 contains 15 residues. In germline, CDR1 is DFQATT, CDR2 SNEGSKA (reference sequence). V lost 6 bases to trimming and J lost 6 bases, with 21 bases between them. In DNA form, the CDR3 reads TGCAGTGCCTTTCCGGGGGGCAGGGGCCCTCAGCCCCAGCATTTT. Protein: CSAFPGGRGPQPQHF.